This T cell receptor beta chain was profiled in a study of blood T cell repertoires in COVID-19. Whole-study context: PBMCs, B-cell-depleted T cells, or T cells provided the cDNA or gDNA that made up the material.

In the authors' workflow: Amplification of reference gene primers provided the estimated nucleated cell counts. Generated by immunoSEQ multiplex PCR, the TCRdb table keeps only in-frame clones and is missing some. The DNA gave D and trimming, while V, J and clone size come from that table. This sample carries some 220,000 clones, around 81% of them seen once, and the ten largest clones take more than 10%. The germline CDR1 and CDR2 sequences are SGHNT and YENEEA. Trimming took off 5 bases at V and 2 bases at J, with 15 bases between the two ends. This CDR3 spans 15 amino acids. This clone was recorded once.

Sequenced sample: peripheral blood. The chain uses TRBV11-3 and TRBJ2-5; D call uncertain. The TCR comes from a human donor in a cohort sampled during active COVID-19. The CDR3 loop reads CASSPMAGSQETQYF. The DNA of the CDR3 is TGTGCCAGCAGCCCGATGGCAGGCTCTCAAGAGACCCAGTACTTC.